One sample yielded the 26 T cell receptor beta chains listed below, sequenced in a study of cytomegalovirus exposure and HLA in healthy donors. The PCR ran on 60 Vbeta and 13 Jbeta primers. TCRdb keeps only in-frame clones here, not all; method: immunoSEQ multiplex PCR. Counted here are about 130,000 clones, about 61% occurring once; the ten biggest clones make up 2.4%. The specimen sequenced was PBMCs. These receptors were collected from a woman aged 40 to 55 in good health and CMV-seronegative.

The chain joins TRBV4-3 to TRBJ1-1; D may be TRBD1 (6 bases). Germline CDR1 and CDR2: LGHNA and YSLEER. V was trimmed by 1 base and J by 2 bases, leaving 11 bases between them. This CDR3 is 15 amino acids long. The CDR3 DNA sequence: TGCGCCAGCAGCCAAGTTCACAGGGATAACACTGAAGCTTTCTTT. Translating it yields CASSQVHRDNTEAFF.

In DNA form, the CDR3 reads TGTGCCAGCAGCCGGCTCCTGAGGGAACCCCTCCACTTT. This codes for CASSRLLREPLHF. The chain uses TRBV7-9 and TRBJ1-6; D gene unclear. Trimming stripped 5 bases from V and 12 bases from J, with 14 bases between. This CDR3 contains 13 residues. The V gene's germline CDR1 is SEHNR and CDR2 FQNEAQ (reference sequence).

The chain employs TRBV2 and TRBJ1-2; tentatively, D is TRBD1 (6 bases). This CDR3 has 12 amino acids. V was clipped by 2 bases and J by 8 bases, with 9 bases between them. Germline V gene sequence: CDR1 SNHLY, CDR2 FYNNEI. This chain's CDR3 is CASSEQGPGYTF. CDR3 nucleotide sequence: TGTGCCAGCAGTGAACAGGGGCCGGGCTACACCTTC. The full variable domain, its missing parts supplied by reference TRBV2 and TRBJ1-2, is EPEVTQTPSHQVTQMGQEVILRCVPISNHLYFYWYRQILGQKVEFLVSFYNNEISEKSEIFDDQFSVERPDGSNFTLKIRSTKLEDSAMYFCASSEQGPGYTFGSGTRLTVV.

This clone came up once. The chain carries TRBV6-1 and TRBJ2-7; D remains ambiguous. V lost 0 bases and J 11 bases, leaving 17 bases between the germline ends. CDR1 is MNHNS, CDR2 SASEGT, per germline. The CDR3 is made up of 14 amino acids. CDR3 protein: CASSEAPVTEVEYF. In nucleotides, the CDR3 is TGTGCCAGCAGTGAAGCGCCTGTTACTGAGGTGGAGTACTTC.

The V call is TRBV4-1, the J call TRBJ1-1, with D uncertain. Germline V lookup: CDR1 MGHRA, CDR2 YSYEKL. This CDR3 contains 15 residues. The ends were cut back, 1 base at V and 4 bases at J, with 13 bases in the middle. The CDR3 protein is CASSQVPERSTEAFF. CDR3 DNA: TGCGCCAGCAGCCAAGTGCCTGAGAGGAGCACTGAAGCTTTCTTT.

The CDR3 is CASSPDSGETQYF. The CDR3 region has the DNA TGTGCCAGCAGTCCTGACAGCGGGGAGACCCAGTACTTC. The chain employs TRBV5-4 and TRBJ2-5; a weak D match, TRBD2 (6 bases). This CDR3 region has 13 residues. Trimming cost V 5 bases and J 5 bases, with 13 bases left between them. Germline V gene sequence: CDR1 SGHNT, CDR2 YYREEE (reference sequence).

The chain is built from TRBV29-1 and TRBJ1-1, with D tentatively TRBD1 (6 bases). CDR1 is SQVTM and CDR2 is ANQGSEA in the germline V gene. The CDR3 has 14 amino acids. V lost 6 bases and J lost 3, with 17 bases in between. The CDR3 loop reads CSVKPQGRDTEAFF. DNA of the CDR3: TGCAGCGTAAAACCCCAGGGGAGAGACACTGAAGCTTTCTTT.

This chain joins TRBV7-2 and TRBJ2-2, with TRBD1 matching 7 bases. CDR1 is SGHTA and CDR2 is FQGNSA in the germline V gene. There are 14 residues in the CDR3. Trimming took 5 bases from V and 4 from J; bases not matched to a gene: 4. DNA of the CDR3: TGTGCCAGCAGCACACAGGGGAGCACCGGGGAGCTGTTTTTT. Amino acids: CASSTQGSTGELFF.

The chain joins TRBV19 to TRBJ1-1; D may be TRBD1 (6 bases). Trimming took off 3 bases at V and 7 bases at J, with 24 bases between the two ends. The CDR3 is made up of 17 amino acids. CDR1 is LNHDA, CDR2 SQIVND, per germline (reference sequence). In nucleotides, the CDR3 is TGTGCCAGTAGTATTTTAAACAGGGCGAAAGGGGAGGGTGAAGCTTTCTTT. Translating gives CASSILNRAKGEGEAFF.

The genes are TRBV5-1 and TRBJ1-5; TRBD1 might be the D (5 bases). The CDR3 extends over 13 amino acids. V was pared by 4 bases and J by 8 bases, with 13 bases between. Germline V gene lookup returns CDR1 SGHRS and CDR2 YFSETQ. CDR3 amino acids: CASSRGDSEPQHF. The DNA of the CDR3 is TGCGCCAGCAGCCGTGGGGACTCGGAGCCCCAGCATTTT.

The V call is TRBV2, the J call TRBJ1-1; D is unresolved. Trimming stripped 5 bases from V and 1 base from J, with 8 bases between. Germline lookup yields CDR1 SNHLY and CDR2 FYNNEI. The CDR3 covers 13 residues. The CDR3 DNA sequence: TGTGCCAGCAGTAAAGGAGGGAACACTGAAGCTTTCTTT. It codes for CASSKGGNTEAFF.

This clone has just a few counts. The genes are TRBV7-2 and TRBJ1-1, with 9 positions matching TRBD1. Looked up from germline, CDR1 is SGHTA and CDR2 is FQGNSA. The CDR3 is made up of 14 amino acids. V trimming: 0 bases; J trimming: 14 bases; junction bases outside the gene matches: 10. The CDR3 sequence is CASSLAPRTGEAFF. The CDR3 region has the DNA TGTGCCAGCAGCTTAGCGCCAAGGACAGGGGAGGCCTTCTTT.

This chain links TRBV4-1 with TRBJ1-1; no firm D call. CDR1 and CDR2 from the germline V gene are MGHRA and YSYEKL. Between the trimmed V and J ends, which lost 6 bases and 5 bases, there was a span of 16 bases. The CDR3 spans 14 residues. The CDR3 DNA reads TGCGCCAGCAGACTCCTAACAGTTGAGACTGAAGCTTTCTTT. Residues: CASRLLTVETEAFF.

This chain links TRBV30 with TRBJ1-1, with TRBD1 as a possible D gene (5 bases). Germline V gene lookup returns CDR1 GTSNPN and CDR2 SVGIG (reference sequence). This CDR3 spans 14 amino acids. V shed 2 bases and J shed 1 base, with 11 bases lying between them. The CDR3 sequence: CAWSYGGSNTEAFF. Here the CDR3 DNA reads TGTGCCTGGAGTTACGGGGGTTCGAACACTGAAGCTTTCTTT.

The chain combines TRBV20-1 with TRBJ1-1; D gene uncertain. V dropped 5 bases and J dropped 5 bases, with 9 bases sitting between them. The CDR3 loop spans 11 amino acids. Germline lookup yields CDR1 DFQATT and CDR2 SNEGSKA (reference sequence). CDR3 sequence (DNA): TGCAGTGCTCTGAGGGTGACTGAAGCTTTCTTT. Its translation is CSALRVTEAFF.

The chain carries TRBV6-5 and TRBJ2-7; tentatively, D is TRBD1 (6 bases). V lost 4 bases and J lost 2, with 18 bases in between. The CDR3 length is 16 residues. Per the germline V gene, CDR1 is MNHEY and CDR2 is SVGAGI. The CDR3, as DNA: TGTGCCAGCAGTTCTGACAGGACCGCTCCCCCCTACGAGCAGTACTTC. It translates to CASSSDRTAPPYEQYF.

This chain joins TRBV5-6 and TRBJ2-3; 7 bases are shared with TRBD1. The length of the CDR3 is 15 residues. Trimming removed 5 bases from V and 0 bases from J; junction bases left unmatched: 6. Germline CDR1 reads SGHDT; CDR2 reads YYEEEE. As DNA, the CDR3 is TGTGCCAGCAGTTGGACAGGAACTAGCACAGATACGCAGTATTTT. Translating gives CASSWTGTSTDTQYF.

The gene calls are TRBV28 and TRBJ2-6; D is possibly TRBD1 (6 bases). V shed 5 bases and J shed 1 base, with 9 bases lying between them. Germline V lookup: CDR1 MDHEN, CDR2 SYDVKM. This CDR3 is 15 amino acids long. CDR3 coding DNA: TGTGCCAGCAGTCCGACAGGATCTGGGGCCAACGTCCTGACTTTC. It specifies CASSPTGSGANVLTF.

This clone was observed a handful of times. This rearrangement joins TRBV10-3 to TRBJ1-1; 9 positions agree with TRBD1. CDR1 ENHRY and CDR2 SYGVKD come from the germline V gene. The J segment lost 4 bases and the V segment lost 6 bases, leaving 6 bases of the junction unmatched. The CDR3 loop spans 14 amino acids. The CDR3 DNA sequence: TGTGCCATCAGGGGGACAGGGCAGGGCACTGAAGCTTTCTTT. It is translated as CAIRGTGQGTEAFF.

DNA for the CDR3: TGTGCCAGCAGCTTAGGGGGGGTACCGGCAGATACGCAGTATTTT. Protein sequence: CASSLGGVPADTQYF. This chain uses TRBV7-9 with TRBJ2-3; D perhaps matches TRBD2 (6 bases). The CDR3 is 15 amino acids. V was trimmed by 1 base and J by 4 bases, leaving 12 bases between them. Germline assignment: CDR1 SEHNR and CDR2 FQNEAQ (reference sequence).

The chain has TRBV18 and TRBJ2-7; 10 nucleotides match TRBD1. V shed 4 bases, J shed 0 bases, and the junction held 3 bases outside the gene matches. Germline lookup yields CDR1 KGHSH and CDR2 LQKENI. The CDR3 contains 15 residues. In nucleotides, the CDR3 is TGTGCCAGCTCACTTGACAGGGGGCCCTCCTACGAGCAGTACTTC. Translating it yields CASSLDRGPSYEQYF.

This clone was observed a handful of times. This chain connects TRBV2 to TRBJ2-5; the D is unclear. The CDR3 has 11 amino acids. CDR1 and CDR2 from the germline V gene are SNHLY and FYNNEI. V gave up 6 bases and J gave up 5 bases, with 7 bases separating them. CDR3 in amino acids: CASSFRETQYF. DNA for the CDR3: TGTGCCAGCAGCTTTCGGGAGACCCAGTACTTC.

This clone was recorded only once. This sequence joins TRBV7-2 and TRBJ1-2; a possible D gene is TRBD1 (5 bases). The CDR3 is 14 amino acids. Trimming took 7 bases from V and 1 from J, leaving 13 bases between them. Germline V gene lookup returns CDR1 SGHTA and CDR2 FQGNSA. The CDR3 loop is CASTSPGLNYGYTF. In DNA form, the CDR3 reads TGTGCCAGCACCTCACCGGGACTTAACTATGGCTACACCTTC.

V gene TRBV19 combines with J gene TRBJ2-1; possible D gene TRBD2, 5 bases. The CDR3 spans 16 residues. The V end lost 3 bases, the J end lost 7 bases, and 19 bases lay between the germline ends. CDR1 is LNHDA, CDR2 SQIVND, per germline (reference sequence). This CDR3 is CASSITSGSWRNEQFF. The CDR3 DNA follows: TGTGCCAGTAGTATCACCTCAGGATCGTGGAGGAATGAGCAGTTCTTC. The entire variable domain, with the rest obtained from reference TRBV19 and TRBJ2-1, is as follows: DGGITQSPKYLFRKEGQNVTLSCEQNLNHDAMYWYRQDPGQGLRLIYYSQIVNDFQKGDIAEGYSVSREKKESFPLTVTSAQKNPTAFYLCASSITSGSWRNEQFFGPGTRLTVL.

This clone was seen a handful of times. The J gene is TRBJ2-7, the V gene TRBV5-4; 7 bases fit TRBD1. With 4 bases clipped from V and 3 bases from J, the junction kept 4 bases outside the gene matches. Germline V gene lookup returns CDR1 SGHNT and CDR2 YYREEE (reference sequence). The CDR3 spans 13 residues. CDR3 protein: CASSDTGDYEQYF. The CDR3 DNA sequence: TGTGCCAGCAGCGATACAGGGGACTACGAGCAGTACTTC.

This chain connects TRBV11-2 to TRBJ2-5; 10 bases agree with TRBD1. With V trimmed by 5 bases and J by 7 bases, 13 bases remained unmatched. The CDR3 extends over 16 amino acids. CDR1 SGHAT and CDR2 FQNNGV come from the germline V gene. CDR3 sequence reads: CASSPIGQGVIATQYF. Here the CDR3 DNA reads TGTGCCAGCAGCCCTATAGGACAGGGGGTTATAGCGACCCAGTACTTC.